The source of this T cell receptor (beta chain) is a study of CD8 T cells in Susac syndrome. Study-wide background: When their blood was taken, the Susac syndrome patients had either not yet had any therapy, were taking corticosteroids, or were taking intravenous immunoglobulin alone.

An input of roughly 0.5 to 1 ug of RNA was subjected to reverse transcription using random hexamers. In TCRdb, the immunoSEQ multiplex PCR reads were re-called with MiXCR into one record per CDR3 protein. Among roughly 200,000 distinct CDR3 sequences listed, around 90% were seen once. Trimming removed 1 base from V and 1 base from J, with 11 bases in between. From germline, CDR1 is SGHRS and CDR2 YFSETQ. The CDR3 has 15 residues. This clonotype originated in a human donor with Susac syndrome. The gene calls are TRBV5-1 and TRBJ2-5; D unclear. Material for sequencing was CD4+ T cells from PBMCs. The CDR3 coding sequence is TGCGCCAGCAGCTTGAGCTCCAGGTCCCAAGAGACCCAGTACTTC. This codes for CASSLSSRSQETQYF. The full variable domain, completed using reference TRBV5-1 and TRBJ2-5, is KAGVTQTPRYLIKTRGQQVTLSCSPISGHRSVSWYQQTPGQGLQFLFEYFSETQRNKGNFPGRFSGRQFSNSRSEMNVSTLELGDSALYLCASSLSSRSQETQYFGPGTRLLVL.